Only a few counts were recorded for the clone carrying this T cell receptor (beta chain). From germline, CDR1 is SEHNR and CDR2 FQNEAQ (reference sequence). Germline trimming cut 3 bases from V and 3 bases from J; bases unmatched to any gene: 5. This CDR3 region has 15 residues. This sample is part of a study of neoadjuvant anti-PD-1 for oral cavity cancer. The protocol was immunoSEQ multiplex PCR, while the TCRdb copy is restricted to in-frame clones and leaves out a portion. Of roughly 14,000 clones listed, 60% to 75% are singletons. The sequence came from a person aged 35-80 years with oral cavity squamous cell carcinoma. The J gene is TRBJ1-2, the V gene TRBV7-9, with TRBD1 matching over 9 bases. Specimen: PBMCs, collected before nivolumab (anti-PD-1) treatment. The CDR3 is CASSFSGQGYYGYTF. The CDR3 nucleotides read TGTGCCAGCAGCTTTTCGGGACAGGGATACTATGGCTACACCTTC.